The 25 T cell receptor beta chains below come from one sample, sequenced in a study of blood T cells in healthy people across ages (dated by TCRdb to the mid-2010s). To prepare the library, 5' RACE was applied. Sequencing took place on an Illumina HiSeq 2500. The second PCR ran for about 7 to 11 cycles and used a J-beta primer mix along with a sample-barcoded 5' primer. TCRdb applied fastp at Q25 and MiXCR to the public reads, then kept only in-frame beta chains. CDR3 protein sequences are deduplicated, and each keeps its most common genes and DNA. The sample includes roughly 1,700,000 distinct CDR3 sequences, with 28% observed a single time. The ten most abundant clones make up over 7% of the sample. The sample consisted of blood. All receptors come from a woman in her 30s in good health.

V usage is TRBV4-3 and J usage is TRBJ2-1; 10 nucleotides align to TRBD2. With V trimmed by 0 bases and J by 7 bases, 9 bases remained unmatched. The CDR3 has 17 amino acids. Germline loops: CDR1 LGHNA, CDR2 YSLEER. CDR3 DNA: TGCGCCAGCAGCCAAGATAGGAGTAGCGGGAGGAAGAATGAGCAGTTCTTC. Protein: CASSQDRSSGRKNEQFF.

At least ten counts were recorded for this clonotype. CDR3: CAISASGNDNEQFF. The CDR3 bases are TGTGCCATCAGTGCTAGCGGGAATGACAATGAGCAGTTCTTC. The chain is built from TRBV10-3 and TRBJ2-1; 9 bases line up with TRBD2. Germline V gives CDR1 ENHRY, CDR2 SYGVKD. The CDR3 runs 14 residues. The V gene end was trimmed by 4 bases and the J gene end by 5 bases; junction bases not matched to a gene: 3.

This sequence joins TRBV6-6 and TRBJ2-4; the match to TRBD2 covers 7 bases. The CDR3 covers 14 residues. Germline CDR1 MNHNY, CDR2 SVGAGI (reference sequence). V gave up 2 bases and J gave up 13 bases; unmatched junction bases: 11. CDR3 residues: CASSYERDYNEQYF. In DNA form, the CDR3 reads TGTGCCAGCAGTTACGAGCGGGATTACAATGAGCAGTACTTC.

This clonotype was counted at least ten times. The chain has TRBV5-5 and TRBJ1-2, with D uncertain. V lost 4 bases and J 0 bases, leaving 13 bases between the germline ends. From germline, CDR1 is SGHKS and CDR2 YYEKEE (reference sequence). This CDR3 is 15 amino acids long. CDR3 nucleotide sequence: TGTGCCAGCAGCCGGCGGCAGCTAGCTAACTATGGCTACACCTTC. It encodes CASSRRQLANYGYTF.

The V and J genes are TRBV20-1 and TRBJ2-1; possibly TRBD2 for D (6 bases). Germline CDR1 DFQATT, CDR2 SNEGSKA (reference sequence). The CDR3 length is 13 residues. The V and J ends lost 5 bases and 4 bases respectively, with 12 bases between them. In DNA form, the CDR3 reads TGCAGTGCTGCCGGGACTCGTTACAATGAGCAGTTCTTC. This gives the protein CSAAGTRYNEQFF.

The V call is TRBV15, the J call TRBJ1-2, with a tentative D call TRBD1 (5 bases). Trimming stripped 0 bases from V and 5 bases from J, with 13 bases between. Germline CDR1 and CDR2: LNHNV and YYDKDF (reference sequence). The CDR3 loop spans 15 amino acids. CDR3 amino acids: CATSRDRGTGYGYTF. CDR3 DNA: TGTGCCACCAGCAGAGACCGCGGGACGGGTTATGGCTACACCTTC.

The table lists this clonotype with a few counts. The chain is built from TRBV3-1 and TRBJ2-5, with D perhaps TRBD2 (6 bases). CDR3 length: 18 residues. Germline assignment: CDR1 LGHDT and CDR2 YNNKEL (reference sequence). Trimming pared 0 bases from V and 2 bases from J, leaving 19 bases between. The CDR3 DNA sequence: TGTGCCAGCAGCCAAGATAGTGCGGGGAGTACGTCACAAGAGACCCAGTACTTC. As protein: CASSQDSAGSTSQETQYF.

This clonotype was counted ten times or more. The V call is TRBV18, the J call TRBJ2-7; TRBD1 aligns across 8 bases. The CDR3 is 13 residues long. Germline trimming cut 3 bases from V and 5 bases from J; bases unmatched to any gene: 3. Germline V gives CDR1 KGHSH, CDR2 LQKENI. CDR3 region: CASSPDRVNEQYF. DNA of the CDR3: TGTGCCAGCTCACCGGACAGGGTAAACGAGCAGTACTTC.

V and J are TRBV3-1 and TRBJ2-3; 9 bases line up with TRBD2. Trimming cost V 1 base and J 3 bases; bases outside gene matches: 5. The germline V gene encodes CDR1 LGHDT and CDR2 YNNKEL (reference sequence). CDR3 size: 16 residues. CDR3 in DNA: TGTGCCAGCAGCCAAGTTGGCGGGAGGGGAACAGATACGCAGTATTTT. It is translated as CASSQVGGRGTDTQYF.

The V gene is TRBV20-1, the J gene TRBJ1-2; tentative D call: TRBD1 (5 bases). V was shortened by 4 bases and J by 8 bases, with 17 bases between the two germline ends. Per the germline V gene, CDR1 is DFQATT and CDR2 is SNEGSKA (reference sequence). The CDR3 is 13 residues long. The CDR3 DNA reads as TGCAGTGCTAAAATAGGACAAAGCCGGGGCTACACCTTC. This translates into CSAKIGQSRGYTF.

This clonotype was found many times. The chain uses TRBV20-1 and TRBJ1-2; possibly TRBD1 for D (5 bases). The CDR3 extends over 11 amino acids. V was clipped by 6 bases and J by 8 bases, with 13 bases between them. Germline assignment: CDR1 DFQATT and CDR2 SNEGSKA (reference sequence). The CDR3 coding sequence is TGCAGTGCGAGACCCAGGGAAGGCTACACCTTC. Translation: CSARPREGYTF.

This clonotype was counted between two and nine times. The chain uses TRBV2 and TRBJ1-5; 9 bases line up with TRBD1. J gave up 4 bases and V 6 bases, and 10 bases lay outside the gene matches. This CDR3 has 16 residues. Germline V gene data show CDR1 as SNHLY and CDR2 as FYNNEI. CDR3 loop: CASRQQGAGMNQPQHF. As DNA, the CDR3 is TGTGCCAGCAGACAACAGGGGGCGGGGATGAATCAGCCCCAGCATTTT.

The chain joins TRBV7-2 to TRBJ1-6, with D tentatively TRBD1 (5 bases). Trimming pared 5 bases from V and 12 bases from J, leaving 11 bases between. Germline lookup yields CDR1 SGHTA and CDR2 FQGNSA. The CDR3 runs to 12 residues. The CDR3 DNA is TGTGCCAGCAGCAACCCAACAGGACCCCTCCACTTT. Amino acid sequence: CASSNPTGPLHF.

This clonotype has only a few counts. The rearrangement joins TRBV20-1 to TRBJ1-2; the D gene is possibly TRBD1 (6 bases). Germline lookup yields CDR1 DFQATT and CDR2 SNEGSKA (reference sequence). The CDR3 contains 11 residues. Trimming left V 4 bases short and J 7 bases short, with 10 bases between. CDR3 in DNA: TGCAGTGCTATAGGGGGTATTGGCTACACCTTC. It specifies CSAIGGIGYTF.

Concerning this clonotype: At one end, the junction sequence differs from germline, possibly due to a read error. The CDR3 here is CASSLTSGQGTQYF. The DNA for the CDR3 is TGTGCCAGCAGCCTCACTAGCGGCCAAGGGACCCAGTACTTC. The chain recombines TRBV9 with TRBJ2-5; 8 bases are shared with TRBD2. In germline, CDR1 is SGDLS, CDR2 YYNGEE. This CDR3 is 14 amino acids long.

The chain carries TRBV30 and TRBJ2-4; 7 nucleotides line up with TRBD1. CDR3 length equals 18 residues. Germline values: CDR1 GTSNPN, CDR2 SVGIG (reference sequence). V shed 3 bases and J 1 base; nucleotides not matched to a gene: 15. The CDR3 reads CAWRGPRTGPLAKNIQYF. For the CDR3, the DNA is TGTGCCTGGAGGGGCCCTCGGACAGGTCCTTTGGCCAAAAACATTCAGTACTTC.

In nucleotides, the CDR3 is TGCAGCGTTGAATCTACGGGCTTCGGCTATGGCTACACCTTC. Translation: CSVESTGFGYGYTF. The chain uses TRBV29-1 and TRBJ1-2, with no clear D. The germline CDR1 and CDR2 sequences are SQVTM and ANQGSEA. Trimming removed 2 bases at V and 4 bases at J, with 14 bases between. The CDR3 length is 14 residues.

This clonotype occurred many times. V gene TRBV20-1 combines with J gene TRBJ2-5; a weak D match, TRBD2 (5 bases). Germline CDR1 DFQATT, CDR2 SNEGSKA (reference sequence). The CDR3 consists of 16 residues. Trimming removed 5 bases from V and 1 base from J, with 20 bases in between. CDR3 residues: CSASRTSRTFQETQYF. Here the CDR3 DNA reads TGCAGTGCTTCGAGAACAAGCAGGACTTTCCAAGAGACCCAGTACTTC.

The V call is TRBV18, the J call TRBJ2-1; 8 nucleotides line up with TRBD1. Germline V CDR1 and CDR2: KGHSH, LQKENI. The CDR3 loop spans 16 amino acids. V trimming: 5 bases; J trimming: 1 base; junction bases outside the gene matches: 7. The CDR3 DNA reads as TGTGCCAGCTCATCGGCAGGGGGCGAATCCTACAATGAGCAGTTCTTC. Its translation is CASSSAGGESYNEQFF.

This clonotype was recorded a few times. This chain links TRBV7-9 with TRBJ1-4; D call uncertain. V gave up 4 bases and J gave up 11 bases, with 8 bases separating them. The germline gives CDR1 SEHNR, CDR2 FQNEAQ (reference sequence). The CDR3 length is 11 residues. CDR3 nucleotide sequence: TGTGCCAGCAGCTCCGACTCTAAACTGTTTTTT. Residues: CASSSDSKLFF.

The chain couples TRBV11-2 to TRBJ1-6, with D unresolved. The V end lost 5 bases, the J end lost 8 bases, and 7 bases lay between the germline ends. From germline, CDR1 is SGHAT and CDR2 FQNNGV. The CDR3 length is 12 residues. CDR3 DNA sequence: TGTGCCAGCAGCCCCTGGCATTCACCCCTCCACTTT. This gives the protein CASSPWHSPLHF.

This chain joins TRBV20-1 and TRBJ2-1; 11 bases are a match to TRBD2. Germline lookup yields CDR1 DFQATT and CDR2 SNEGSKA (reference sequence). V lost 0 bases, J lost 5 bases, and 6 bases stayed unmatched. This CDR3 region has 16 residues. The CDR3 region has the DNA TGCAGTGCTAGAGATTCGGGACTAGCGGACGACAATGAGCAGTTCTTC. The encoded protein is CSARDSGLADDNEQFF.

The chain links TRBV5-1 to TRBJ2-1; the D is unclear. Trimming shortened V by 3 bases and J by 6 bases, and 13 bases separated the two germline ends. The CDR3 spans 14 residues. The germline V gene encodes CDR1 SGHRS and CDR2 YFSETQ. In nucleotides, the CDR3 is TGCGCCAGCAGCTATGACAAGGGATCCAATGAGCAGTTCTTC. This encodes CASSYDKGSNEQFF.

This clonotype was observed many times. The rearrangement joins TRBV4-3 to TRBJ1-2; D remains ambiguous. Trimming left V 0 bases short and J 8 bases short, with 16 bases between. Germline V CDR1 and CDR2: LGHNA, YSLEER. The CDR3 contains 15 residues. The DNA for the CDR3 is TGCGCCAGCAGCCAAGATGTTGGGCTATGGTCCGGCTACACCTTC. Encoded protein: CASSQDVGLWSGYTF.

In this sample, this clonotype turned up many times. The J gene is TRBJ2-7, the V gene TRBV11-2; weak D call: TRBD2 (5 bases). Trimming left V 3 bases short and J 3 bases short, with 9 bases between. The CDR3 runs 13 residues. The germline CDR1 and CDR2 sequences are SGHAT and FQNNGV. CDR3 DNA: TGTGCCAGCAGCTTTCCGGGAAGCTACGAGCAGTACTTC. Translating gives CASSFPGSYEQYF. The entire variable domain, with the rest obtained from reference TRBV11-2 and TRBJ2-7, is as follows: EAGVAQSPRYKIIEKRQSVAFWCNPISGHATLYWYQQILGQGPKLLIQFQNNGVVDDSQLPKDRFSAERLKGVDSTLKIQPAKLEDSAVYLCASSFPGSYEQYFGPGTRLTVT.